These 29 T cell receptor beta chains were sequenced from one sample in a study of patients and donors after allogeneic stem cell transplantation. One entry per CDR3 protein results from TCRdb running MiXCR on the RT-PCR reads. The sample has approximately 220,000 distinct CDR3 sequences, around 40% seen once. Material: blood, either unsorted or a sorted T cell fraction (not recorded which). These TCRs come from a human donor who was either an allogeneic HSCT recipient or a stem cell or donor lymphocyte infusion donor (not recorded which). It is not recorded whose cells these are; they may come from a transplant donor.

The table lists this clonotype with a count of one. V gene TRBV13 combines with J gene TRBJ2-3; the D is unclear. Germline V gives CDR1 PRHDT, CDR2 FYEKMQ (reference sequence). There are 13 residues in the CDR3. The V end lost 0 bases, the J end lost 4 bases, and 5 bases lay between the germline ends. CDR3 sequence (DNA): TGTGCCAGCAGCTTAGGCCGGTCAGATACGCAGTATTTT. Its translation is CASSLGRSDTQYF.

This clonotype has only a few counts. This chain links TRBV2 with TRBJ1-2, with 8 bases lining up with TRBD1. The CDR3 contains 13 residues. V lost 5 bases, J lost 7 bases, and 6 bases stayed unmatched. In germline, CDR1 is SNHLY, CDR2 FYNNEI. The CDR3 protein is CASSRTGLGGYTF. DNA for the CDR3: TGTGCCAGCAGTCGGACAGGGCTTGGTGGCTACACCTTC. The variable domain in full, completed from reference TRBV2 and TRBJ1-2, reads EPEVTQTPSHQVTQMGQEVILRCVPISNHLYFYWYRQILGQKVEFLVSFYNNEISEKSEIFDDQFSVERPDGSNFTLKIRSTKLEDSAMYFCASSRTGLGGYTFGSGTRLTVV.

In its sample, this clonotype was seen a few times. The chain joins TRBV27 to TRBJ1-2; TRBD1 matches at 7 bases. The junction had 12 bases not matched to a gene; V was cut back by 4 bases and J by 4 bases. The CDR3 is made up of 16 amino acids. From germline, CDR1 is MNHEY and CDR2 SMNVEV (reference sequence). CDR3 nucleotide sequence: TGTGCCAGCAGTTCCAAACCCTCCGGGACAGTCTATGGCTACACCTTC. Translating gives CASSSKPSGTVYGYTF.

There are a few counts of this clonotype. The CDR3 nucleotides are TGCGCCAGCAGCTTCACCGGAGATAACACTGAAGCTTTCTTT. This encodes CASSFTGDNTEAFF. This sequence joins TRBV5-1 and TRBJ1-1; D is uncertain. Germline-derived CDR1 and CDR2 are SGHRS and YFSETQ. The CDR3 loop spans 14 amino acids. With 2 bases removed from V and 2 bases from J, the gap between germline ends came to 10 bases. The complete variable domain, with remaining parts taken from reference TRBV5-1 and TRBJ1-1, reads KAGVTQTPRYLIKTRGQQVTLSCSPISGHRSVSWYQQTPGQGLQFLFEYFSETQRNKGNFPGRFSGRQFSNSRSEMNVSTLELGDSALYLCASSFTGDNTEAFFGQGTRLTVV.

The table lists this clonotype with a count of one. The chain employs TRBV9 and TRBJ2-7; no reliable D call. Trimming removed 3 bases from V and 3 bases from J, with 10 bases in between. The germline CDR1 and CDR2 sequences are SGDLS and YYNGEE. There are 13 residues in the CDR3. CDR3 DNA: TGTGCCAGCAGCGGGACGGTCAGCTACGAGCAGTACTTC. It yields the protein CASSGTVSYEQYF.

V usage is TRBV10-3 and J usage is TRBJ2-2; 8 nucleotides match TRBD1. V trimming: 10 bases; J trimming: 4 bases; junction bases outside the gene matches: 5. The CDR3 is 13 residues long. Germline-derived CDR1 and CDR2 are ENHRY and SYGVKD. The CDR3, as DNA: TGTGCCACCCAGGGGGCGAGCACCGGGGAGCTGTTTTTT. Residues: CATQGASTGELFF.

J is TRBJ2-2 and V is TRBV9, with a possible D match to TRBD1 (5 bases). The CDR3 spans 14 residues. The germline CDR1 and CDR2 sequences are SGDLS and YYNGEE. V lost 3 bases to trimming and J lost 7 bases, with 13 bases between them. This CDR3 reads CASSAQGFNGELFF. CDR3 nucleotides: TGTGCCAGCAGCGCGCAGGGTTTTAACGGGGAGCTGTTTTTT.

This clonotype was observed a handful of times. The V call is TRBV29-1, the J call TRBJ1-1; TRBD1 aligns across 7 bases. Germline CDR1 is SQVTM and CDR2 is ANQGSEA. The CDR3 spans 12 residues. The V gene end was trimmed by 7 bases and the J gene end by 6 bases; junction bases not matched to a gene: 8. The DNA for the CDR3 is TGCAGCGCCACAGGGGACGGGGCTGAAGCTTTCTTT. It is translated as CSATGDGAEAFF.

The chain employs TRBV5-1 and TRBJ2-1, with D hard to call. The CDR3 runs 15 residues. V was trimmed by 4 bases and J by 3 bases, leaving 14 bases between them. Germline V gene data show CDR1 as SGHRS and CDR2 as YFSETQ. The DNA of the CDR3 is TGCGCCAGCAGCACCGGGCCCGAAGACTACAATGAGCAGTTCTTC. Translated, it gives CASSTGPEDYNEQFF.

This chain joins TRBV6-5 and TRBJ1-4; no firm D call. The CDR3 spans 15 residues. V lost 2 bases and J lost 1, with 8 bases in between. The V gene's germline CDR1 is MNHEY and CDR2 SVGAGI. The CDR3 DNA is TGTGCCAGCAGTTACCTGGGAAAAACTAATGAAAAACTGTTTTTT. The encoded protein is CASSYLGKTNEKLFF.

The CDR3 bases are TGTGCCAGCTCACTGCCGAACTCCTACGAGCAGTACTTC. Its protein product is CASSLPNSYEQYF. The V call is TRBV18, the J call TRBJ2-7; D uncertain. Germline assignment: CDR1 KGHSH and CDR2 LQKENI. Trimming shortened V by 4 bases and J by 0 bases, and 7 bases separated the two germline ends. CDR3 length: 13 residues.

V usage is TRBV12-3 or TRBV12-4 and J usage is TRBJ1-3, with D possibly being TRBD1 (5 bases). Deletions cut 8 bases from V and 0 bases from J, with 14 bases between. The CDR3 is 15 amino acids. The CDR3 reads CASLRRGRSGNTIYF. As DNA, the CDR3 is TGTGCCAGCCTACGGAGGGGTCGCTCTGGAAACACCATATATTTT.

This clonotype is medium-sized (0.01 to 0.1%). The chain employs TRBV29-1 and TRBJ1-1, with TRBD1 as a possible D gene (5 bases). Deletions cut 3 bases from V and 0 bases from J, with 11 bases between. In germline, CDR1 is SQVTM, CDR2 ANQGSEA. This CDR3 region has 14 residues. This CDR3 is CSVDAAGLNTEAFF. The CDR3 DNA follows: TGCAGCGTTGATGCCGCAGGGTTGAACACTGAAGCTTTCTTT.

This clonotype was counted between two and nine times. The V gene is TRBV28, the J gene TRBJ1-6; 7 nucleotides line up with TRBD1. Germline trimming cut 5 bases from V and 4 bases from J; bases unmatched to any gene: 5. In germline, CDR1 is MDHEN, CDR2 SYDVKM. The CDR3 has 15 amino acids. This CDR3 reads CASSPYRGYNSPLHF. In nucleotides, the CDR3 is TGTGCCAGCAGTCCTTACAGGGGATATAATTCACCCCTCCACTTT. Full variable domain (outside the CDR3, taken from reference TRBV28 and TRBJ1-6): DVKVTQSSRYLVKRTGEKVFLECVQDMDHENMFWYRQDPGLGLRLIYFSYDVKMKEKGDIPEGYSVSREKKERFSLILESASTNQTSMYLCASSPYRGYNSPLHFGNGTRLTVT.

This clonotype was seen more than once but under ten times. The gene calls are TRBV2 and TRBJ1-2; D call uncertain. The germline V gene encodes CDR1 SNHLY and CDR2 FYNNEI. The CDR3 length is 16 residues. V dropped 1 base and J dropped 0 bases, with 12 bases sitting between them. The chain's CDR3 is CASSEVKYSANYGYTF. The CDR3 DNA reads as TGTGCCAGCAGTGAAGTAAAGTATTCAGCTAACTATGGCTACACCTTC.

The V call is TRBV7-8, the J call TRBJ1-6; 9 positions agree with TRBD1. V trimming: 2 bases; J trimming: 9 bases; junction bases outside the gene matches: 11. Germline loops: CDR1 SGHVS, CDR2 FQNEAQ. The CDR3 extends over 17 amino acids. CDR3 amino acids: CASSLHRTGEWISPLHF. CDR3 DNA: TGTGCCAGCAGCTTACACCGGACAGGGGAATGGATTTCACCCCTCCACTTT.

The CDR3, as DNA: TGTGCCAGCTCGCCAGGAGTGGGTGGTAGGTACGAGCAGTACTTC. It is translated as CASSPGVGGRYEQYF. The V and J genes are TRBV18 and TRBJ2-7; no firm D call. The V gene lost 6 bases and the J gene lost 4 bases, with 19 bases spanning the gap. Looked up from germline, CDR1 is KGHSH and CDR2 is LQKENI. There are 15 residues in the CDR3.

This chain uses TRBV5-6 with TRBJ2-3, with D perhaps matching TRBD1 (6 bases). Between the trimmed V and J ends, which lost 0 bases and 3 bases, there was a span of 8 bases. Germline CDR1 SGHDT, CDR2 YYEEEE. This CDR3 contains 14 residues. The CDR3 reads CASSLARGTDTQYF. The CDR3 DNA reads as TGTGCCAGCAGCTTGGCCAGGGGTACAGATACGCAGTATTTT.

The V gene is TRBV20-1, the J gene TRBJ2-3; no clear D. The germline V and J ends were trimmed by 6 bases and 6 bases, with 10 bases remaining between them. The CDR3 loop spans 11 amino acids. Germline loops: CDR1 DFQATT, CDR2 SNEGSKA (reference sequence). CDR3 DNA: TGCAGTGCGACAAGAAGGGATACGCAGTATTTT. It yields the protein CSATRRDTQYF.

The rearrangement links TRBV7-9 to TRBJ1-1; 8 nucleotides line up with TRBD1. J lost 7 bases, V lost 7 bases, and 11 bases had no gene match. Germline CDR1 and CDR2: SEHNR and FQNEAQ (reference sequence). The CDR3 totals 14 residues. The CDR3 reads CASNRPGTGLEAFF. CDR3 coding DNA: TGTGCCAGCAACCGACCAGGGACAGGCCTTGAAGCTTTCTTT. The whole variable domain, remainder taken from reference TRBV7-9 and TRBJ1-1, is DTGVSQNPRHKITKRGQNVTFRCDPISEHNRLYWYRQTLGQGPEFLTYFQNEAQLEKSRLLSDRFSAERPKGSFSTLEIQRTEQGDSAMYLCASNRPGTGLEAFFGQGTRLTVV.

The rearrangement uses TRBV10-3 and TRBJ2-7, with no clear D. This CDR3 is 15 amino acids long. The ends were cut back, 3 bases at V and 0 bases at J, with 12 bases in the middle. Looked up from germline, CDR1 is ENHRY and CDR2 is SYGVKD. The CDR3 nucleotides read TGTGCCATCAGTGAAGAGAACACCTTCTCCTACGAGCAGTACTTC. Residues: CAISEENTFSYEQYF.

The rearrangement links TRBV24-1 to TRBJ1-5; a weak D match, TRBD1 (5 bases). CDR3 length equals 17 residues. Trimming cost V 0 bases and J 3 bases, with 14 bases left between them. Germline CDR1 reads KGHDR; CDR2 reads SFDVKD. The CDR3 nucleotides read TGTGCCACCAGTGATTTGCTCGGACATATCTTCAATCAGCCCCAGCATTTT. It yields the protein CATSDLLGHIFNQPQHF.

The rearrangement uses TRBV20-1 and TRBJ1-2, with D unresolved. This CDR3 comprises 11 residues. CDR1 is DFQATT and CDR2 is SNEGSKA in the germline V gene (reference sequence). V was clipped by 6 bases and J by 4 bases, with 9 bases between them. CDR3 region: CSAADSYGYTF. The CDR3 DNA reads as TGCAGTGCCGCGGACTCCTATGGCTACACCTTC.

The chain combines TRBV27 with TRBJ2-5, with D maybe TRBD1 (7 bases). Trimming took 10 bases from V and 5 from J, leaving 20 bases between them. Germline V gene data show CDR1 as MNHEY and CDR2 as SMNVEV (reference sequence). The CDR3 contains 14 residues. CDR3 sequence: CATATGRFVETQYF. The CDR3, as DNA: TGTGCCACGGCGACAGGGAGGTTTGTCGAGACCCAGTACTTC.

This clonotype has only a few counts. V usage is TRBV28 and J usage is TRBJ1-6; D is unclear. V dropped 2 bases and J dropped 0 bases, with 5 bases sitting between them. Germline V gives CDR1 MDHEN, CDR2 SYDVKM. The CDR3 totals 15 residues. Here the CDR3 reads CASSLTSSYNSPLHF. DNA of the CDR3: TGTGCCAGCAGTTTAACTAGCTCCTATAATTCACCCCTCCACTTT.

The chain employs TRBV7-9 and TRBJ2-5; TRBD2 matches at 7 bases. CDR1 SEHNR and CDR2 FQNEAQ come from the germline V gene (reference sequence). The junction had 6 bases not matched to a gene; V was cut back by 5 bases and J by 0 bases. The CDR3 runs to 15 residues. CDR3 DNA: TGTGCCAGCAGCACGGGTAGCGGGTACCAAGAGACCCAGTACTTC. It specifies CASSTGSGYQETQYF.

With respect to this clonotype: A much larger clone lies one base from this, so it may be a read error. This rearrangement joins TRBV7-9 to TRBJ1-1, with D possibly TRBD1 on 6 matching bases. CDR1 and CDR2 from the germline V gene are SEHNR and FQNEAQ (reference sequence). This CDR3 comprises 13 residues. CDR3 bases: TGTGCCAGCAGCCCGTGGGACACCCCGTCTGCTCTCTTT. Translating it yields CASSPWDTPSALF. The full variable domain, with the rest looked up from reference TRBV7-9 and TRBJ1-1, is DTGVSQNPRHKITKRGQNVTFRCDPISEHNRLYWYRQTLGQGPEFLTYFQNEAQLEKSRLLSDRFSAERPKGSFSTLEIQRTEQGDSAMYLCASSPWDTPSALFGQGTRLTVV.

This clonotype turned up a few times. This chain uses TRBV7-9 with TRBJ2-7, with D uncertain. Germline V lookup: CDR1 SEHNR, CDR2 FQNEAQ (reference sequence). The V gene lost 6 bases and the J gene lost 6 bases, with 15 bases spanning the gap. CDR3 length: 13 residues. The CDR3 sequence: CASSPEGAAEQYF. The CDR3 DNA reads TGTGCCAGCAGTCCGGAAGGTGCCGCCGAGCAGTACTTC.

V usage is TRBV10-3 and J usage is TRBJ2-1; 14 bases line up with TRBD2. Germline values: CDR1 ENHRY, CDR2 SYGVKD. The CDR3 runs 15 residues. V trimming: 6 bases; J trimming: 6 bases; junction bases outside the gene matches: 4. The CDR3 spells CAISGLAGGFNEQFF. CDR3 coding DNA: TGTGCCATCAGCGGACTAGCGGGGGGCTTCAATGAGCAGTTCTTC.